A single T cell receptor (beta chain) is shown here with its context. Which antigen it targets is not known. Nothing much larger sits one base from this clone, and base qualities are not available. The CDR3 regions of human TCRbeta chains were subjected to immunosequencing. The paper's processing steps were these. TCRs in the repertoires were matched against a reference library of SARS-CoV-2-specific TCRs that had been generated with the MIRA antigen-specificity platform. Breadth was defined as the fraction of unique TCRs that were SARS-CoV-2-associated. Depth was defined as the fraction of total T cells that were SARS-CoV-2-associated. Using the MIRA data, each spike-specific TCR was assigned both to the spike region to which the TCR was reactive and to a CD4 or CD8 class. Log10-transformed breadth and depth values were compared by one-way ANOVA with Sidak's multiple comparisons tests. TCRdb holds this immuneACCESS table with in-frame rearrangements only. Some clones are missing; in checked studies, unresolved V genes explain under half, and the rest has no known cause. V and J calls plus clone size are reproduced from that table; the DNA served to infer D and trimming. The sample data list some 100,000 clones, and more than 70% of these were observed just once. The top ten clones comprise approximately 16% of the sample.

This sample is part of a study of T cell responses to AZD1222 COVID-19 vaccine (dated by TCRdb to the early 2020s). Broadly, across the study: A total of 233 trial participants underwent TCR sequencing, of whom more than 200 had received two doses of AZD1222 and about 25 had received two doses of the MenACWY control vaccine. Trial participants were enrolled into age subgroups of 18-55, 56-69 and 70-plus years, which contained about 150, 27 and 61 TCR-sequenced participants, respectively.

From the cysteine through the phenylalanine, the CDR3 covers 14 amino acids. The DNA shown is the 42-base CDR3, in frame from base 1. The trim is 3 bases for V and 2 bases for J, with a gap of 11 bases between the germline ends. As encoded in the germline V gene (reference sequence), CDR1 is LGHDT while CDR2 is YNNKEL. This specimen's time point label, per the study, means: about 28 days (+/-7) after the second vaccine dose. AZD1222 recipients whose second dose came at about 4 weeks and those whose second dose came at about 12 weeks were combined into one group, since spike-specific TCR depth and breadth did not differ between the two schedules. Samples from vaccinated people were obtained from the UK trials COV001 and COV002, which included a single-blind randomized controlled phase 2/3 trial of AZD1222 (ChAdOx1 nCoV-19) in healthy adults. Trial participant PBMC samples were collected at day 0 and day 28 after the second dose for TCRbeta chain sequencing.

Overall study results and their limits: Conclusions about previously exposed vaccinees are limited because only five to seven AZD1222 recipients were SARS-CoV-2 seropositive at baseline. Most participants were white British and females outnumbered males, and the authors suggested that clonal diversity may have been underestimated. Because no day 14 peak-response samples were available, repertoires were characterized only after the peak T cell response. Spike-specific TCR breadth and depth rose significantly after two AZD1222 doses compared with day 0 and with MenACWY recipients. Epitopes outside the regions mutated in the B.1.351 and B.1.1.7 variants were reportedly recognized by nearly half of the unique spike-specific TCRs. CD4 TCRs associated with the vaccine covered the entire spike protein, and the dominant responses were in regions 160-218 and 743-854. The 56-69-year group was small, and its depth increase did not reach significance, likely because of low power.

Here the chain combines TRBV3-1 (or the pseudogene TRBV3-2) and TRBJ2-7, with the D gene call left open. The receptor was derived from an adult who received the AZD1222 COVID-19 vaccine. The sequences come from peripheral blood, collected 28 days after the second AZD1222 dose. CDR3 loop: CASSQSYGAYEQYF. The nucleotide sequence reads TGTGCCAGCAGCCAGAGCTATGGGGCCTACGAGCAGTACTTC.